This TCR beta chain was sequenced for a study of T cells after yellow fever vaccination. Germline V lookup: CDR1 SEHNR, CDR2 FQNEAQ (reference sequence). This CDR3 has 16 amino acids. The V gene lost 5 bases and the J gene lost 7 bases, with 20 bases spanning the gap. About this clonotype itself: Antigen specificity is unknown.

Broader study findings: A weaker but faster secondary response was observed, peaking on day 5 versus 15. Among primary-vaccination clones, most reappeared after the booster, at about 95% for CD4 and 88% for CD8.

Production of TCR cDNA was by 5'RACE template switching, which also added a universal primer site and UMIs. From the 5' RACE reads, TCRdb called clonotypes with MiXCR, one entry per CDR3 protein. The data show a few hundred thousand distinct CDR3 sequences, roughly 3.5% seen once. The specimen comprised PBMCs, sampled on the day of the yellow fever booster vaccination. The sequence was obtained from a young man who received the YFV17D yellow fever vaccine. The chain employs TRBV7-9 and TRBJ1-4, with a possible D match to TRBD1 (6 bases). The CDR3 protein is CASSSFKAGHLEKLFF. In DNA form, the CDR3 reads TGTGCCAGCAGCAGTTTTAAAGCGGGACACCTTGAAAAACTGTTTTTT.